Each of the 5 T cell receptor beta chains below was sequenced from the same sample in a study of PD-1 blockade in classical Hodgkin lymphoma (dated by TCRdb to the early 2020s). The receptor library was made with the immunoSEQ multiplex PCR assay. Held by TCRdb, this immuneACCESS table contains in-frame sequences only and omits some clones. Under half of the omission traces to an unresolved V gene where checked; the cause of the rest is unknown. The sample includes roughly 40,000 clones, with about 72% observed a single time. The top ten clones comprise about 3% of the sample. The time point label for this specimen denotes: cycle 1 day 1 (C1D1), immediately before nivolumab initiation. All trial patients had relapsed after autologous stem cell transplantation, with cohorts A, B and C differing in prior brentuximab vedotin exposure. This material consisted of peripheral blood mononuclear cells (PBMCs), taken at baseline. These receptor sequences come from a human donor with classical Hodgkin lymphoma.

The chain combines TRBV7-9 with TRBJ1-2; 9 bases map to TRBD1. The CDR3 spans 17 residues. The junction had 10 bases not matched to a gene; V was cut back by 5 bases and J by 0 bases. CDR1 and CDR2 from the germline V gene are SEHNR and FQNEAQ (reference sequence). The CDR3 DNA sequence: TGTGCCAGCAGCCCCCTGACAGGGGGGCGAGCTAACTATGGCTACACCTTC. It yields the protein CASSPLTGGRANYGYTF.

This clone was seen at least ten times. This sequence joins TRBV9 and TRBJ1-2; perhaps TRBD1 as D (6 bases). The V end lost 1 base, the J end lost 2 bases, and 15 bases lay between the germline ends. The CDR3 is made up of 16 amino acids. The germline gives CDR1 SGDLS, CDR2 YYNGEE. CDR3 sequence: CASSVPGARGNYGYTF. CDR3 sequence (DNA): TGTGCCAGCAGCGTACCGGGGGCCCGGGGGAACTATGGCTACACCTTC.

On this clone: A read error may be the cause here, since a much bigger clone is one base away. The CDR3 here is CASSLAAAYEQYF. The CDR3 DNA sequence: TGTGCCAGCAGCTTAGCTGCGGCCTACGAGCAGTACTTC. The chain employs TRBV7-9 and TRBJ2-7; D not certain. CDR1 SEHNR and CDR2 FQNEAQ come from the germline V gene (reference sequence). V lost 0 bases and J 2 bases, leaving 5 bases between the germline ends. CDR3 length: 13 residues. Using reference TRBV7-9 and TRBJ2-7 for the parts outside the CDR3, the full variable domain is DTGVSQNPRHKITKRGQNVTFRCDPISEHNRLYWYRQTLGQGPEFLTYFQNEAQLEKSRLLSDRFSAERPKGSFSTLEIQRTEQGDSAMYLCASSLAAAYEQYFGPGTRLTVT.

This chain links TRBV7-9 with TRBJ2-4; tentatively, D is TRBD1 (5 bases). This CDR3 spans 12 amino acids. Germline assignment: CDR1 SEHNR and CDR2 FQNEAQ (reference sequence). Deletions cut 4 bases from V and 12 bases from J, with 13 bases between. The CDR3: CASSSNTDSQYF. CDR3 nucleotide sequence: TGTGCCAGCAGCTCCAACACAGACAGTCAGTACTTC.

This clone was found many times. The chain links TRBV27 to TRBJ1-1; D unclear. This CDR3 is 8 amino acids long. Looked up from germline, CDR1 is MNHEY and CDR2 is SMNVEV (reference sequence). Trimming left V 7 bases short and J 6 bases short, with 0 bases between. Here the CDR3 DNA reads TGTGCCAGCACTGAAGCTTTCTTT. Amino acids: CASTEAFF.